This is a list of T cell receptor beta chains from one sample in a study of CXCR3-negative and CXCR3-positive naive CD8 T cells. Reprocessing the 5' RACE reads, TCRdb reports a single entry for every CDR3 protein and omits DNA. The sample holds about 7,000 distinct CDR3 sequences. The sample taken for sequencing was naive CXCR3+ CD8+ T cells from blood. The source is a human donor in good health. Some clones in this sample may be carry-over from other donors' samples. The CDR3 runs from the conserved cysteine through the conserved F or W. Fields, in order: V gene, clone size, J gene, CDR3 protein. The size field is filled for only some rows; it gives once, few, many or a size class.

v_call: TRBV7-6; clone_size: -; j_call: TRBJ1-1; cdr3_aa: CASSRETHRANTEAFF
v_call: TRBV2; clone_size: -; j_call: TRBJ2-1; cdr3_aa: CASSADSYNEQFF
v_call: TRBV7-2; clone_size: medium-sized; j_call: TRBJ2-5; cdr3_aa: CASSPGTSGETQYF
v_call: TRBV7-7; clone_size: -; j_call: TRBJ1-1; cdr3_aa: CASSAPRAEGTEAFF
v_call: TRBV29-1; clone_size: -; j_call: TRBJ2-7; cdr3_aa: CSVEVAGQGYEQYF
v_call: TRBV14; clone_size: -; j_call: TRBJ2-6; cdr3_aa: CASSPWAGANVLTF
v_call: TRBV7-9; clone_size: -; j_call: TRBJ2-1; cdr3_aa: CASSSGRQYNEQFF
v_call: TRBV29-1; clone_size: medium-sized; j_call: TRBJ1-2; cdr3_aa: CSATVGYGYTF
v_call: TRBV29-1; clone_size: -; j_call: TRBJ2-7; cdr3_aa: CSVVGAVEQYF
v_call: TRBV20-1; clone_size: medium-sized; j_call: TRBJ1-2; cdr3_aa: CSAREQYSYGYTF
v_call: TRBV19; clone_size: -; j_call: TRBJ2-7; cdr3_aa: CASSIPTSGGGLYEQYF
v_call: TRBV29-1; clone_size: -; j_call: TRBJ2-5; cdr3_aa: CGGLGATPQETQYF
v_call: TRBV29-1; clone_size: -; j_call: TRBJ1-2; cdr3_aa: CSVEGTGGNYGYTF
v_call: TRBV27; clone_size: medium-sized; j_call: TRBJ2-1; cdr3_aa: CASKSGLAPYNEQFF
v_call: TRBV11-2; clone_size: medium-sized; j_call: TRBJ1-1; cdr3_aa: CASSTWTGGRLVTEAFF
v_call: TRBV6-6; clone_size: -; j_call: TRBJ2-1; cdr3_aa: CASSTVGGTSSYNEQFF
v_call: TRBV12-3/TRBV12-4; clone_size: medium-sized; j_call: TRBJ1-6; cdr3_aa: CASKHRDRENSPLHF
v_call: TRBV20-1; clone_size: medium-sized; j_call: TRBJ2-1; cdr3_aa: CSARPILAGVMYEQFF
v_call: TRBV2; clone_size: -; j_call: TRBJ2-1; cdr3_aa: CASMESGDSSYNEQFF
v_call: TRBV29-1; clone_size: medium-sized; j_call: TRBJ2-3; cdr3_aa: CSVGTLAGFTDTQYF
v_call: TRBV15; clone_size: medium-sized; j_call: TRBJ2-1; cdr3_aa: CATSRDNEAHNEQFF
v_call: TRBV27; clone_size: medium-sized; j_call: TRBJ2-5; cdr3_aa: CASSWGLAGGAETQYF
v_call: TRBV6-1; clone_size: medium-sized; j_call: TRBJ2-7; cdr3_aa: CASSAENYEQYF
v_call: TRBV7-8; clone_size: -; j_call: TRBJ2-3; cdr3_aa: CASSLVPGAPTDTQYF
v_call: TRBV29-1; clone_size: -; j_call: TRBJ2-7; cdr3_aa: CSVIAGDYEQYF
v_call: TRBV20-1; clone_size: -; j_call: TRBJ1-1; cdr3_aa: CSARDLPGSNTEAFF
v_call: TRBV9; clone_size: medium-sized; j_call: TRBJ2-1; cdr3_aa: CASSVDLGVLTNEQFF
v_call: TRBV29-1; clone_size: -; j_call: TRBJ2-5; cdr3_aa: CSVEDSTSIRETQYF
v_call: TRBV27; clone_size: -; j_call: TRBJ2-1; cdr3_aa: CASSSSIDRNNEQFF
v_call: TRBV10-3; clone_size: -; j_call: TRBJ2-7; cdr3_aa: CATYGGSGEPYEQYF